Presented here are 11 T cell receptor beta chains from one specimen sequenced in a study of OX40 agonist ivuxolimab in advanced cancers. Using immunoSEQ multiplex PCR, the repertoire was profiled, and TCRdb retains in-frame clones only, with some absent. The data contain around 80,000 clones, 85% to 95% of them singletons. This specimen consisted of CD4+ or CD8+ T cells sorted from blood, obtained in a trial of the OX40 agonist ivuxolimab. The receptors here all came from an adult with an advanced solid tumor such as melanoma, head and neck, liver or kidney cancer.

CDR3 region: CASSFLGSNQPQHF. CDR3 DNA: TGTGCCAGCAGTTTTTTGGGTAGCAATCAGCCCCAGCATTTT. This chain joins TRBV27 and TRBJ1-5; D not resolved. CDR1 and CDR2 from the germline V gene are MNHEY and SMNVEV (reference sequence). CDR3 length: 14 residues. Trimming removed 3 bases at V and 0 bases at J, with 6 bases between.

The V gene is TRBV4-1, the J gene TRBJ2-2, with a possible D match to TRBD2 (5 bases). This CDR3 has 16 amino acids. CDR1 and CDR2 (germline): MGHRA, YSYEKL. V was pared by 2 bases and J by 4 bases, with 14 bases between. In nucleotides, the CDR3 is TGCGCCAGCAGCCAACGCAACCTAGCAGGCACCGGGGAGCTGTTTTTT. Amino acids: CASSQRNLAGTGELFF.

This rearrangement joins TRBV5-1 to TRBJ1-5; the D is unclear. Germline V gives CDR1 SGHRS, CDR2 YFSETQ. The V end was cut by 0 bases, the J end by 5 bases, with 12 bases between. The CDR3 length is 15 residues. As DNA, the CDR3 is TGCGCCAGCAGCTTGGGGGCAGGAGGAGATCAGCCCCAGCATTTT. Amino acids: CASSLGAGGDQPQHF.

The V gene is TRBV14, the J gene TRBJ2-7; 8 nucleotides match TRBD2. Germline V gene sequence: CDR1 SGHDN, CDR2 FVKESK. V was clipped by 5 bases and J by 6 bases; unmatched bases: 9. The CDR3 has 14 amino acids. The CDR3 sequence is CASSARGLVTEQYF. CDR3 sequence (DNA): TGTGCCAGCAGCGCAAGGGGACTAGTCACCGAGCAGTACTTC.

V usage is TRBV2 and J usage is TRBJ1-1; a possible D gene is TRBD1 (5 bases). CDR1 SNHLY and CDR2 FYNNEI come from the germline V gene. The CDR3 has 13 amino acids. The V and J ends lost 4 bases and 2 bases respectively, with 8 bases between them. The CDR3 DNA follows: TGTGCCAGCAGTGTCACAGGCAACACTGAAGCTTTCTTT. It translates to CASSVTGNTEAFF.

This sequence joins TRBV7-2 and TRBJ1-2, with D perhaps TRBD1 (6 bases). Germline values: CDR1 SGHTA, CDR2 FQGNSA. V shed 0 bases and J shed 2 bases, with 10 bases lying between them. The CDR3 spans 15 residues. In DNA form, the CDR3 reads TGTGCCAGCAGCTTAGCTCGGGGGCCCAACTATGGCTACACCTTC. It encodes CASSLARGPNYGYTF.

CDR3 coding DNA: TGCGCCAGCAGTGGGCGAGCCTACGAGCAGTACTTC. Amino acids: CASSGRAYEQYF. V gene TRBV10-2 combines with J gene TRBJ2-7; D remains unclear. The CDR3 extends over 12 amino acids. Germline V lookup: CDR1 WSHSY, CDR2 SAAADI. Trimming removed 4 bases at V and 2 bases at J, with 6 bases between.

This rearrangement joins TRBV10-2 to TRBJ1-1; D gene ambiguous. This CDR3 has 15 amino acids. The V end was cut by 3 bases, the J end by 5 bases, with 16 bases between. Germline V lookup: CDR1 WSHSY, CDR2 SAAADI. The CDR3 DNA follows: TGCGCCAGCAGTGATATGGCAGGACTTCGGACTGAAGCTTTCTTT. This gives the protein CASSDMAGLRTEAFF.

The sample holds one count of this clone. This CDR3 is CASSLLIEGEGDTDTQYF. In nucleotides, the CDR3 is TGCGCCAGCAGCCTCCTAATTGAGGGAGAGGGGGACACAGATACGCAGTATTTT. V usage is TRBV5-1 and J usage is TRBJ2-3; TRBD1 might be the D (6 bases). Germline CDR1 reads SGHRS; CDR2 reads YFSETQ. Trimming stripped 4 bases from V and 2 bases from J, with 23 bases between. The CDR3 loop spans 18 amino acids. The full variable domain, rest sourced from reference TRBV5-1 and TRBJ2-3, is KAGVTQTPRYLIKTRGQQVTLSCSPISGHRSVSWYQQTPGQGLQFLFEYFSETQRNKGNFPGRFSGRQFSNSRSEMNVSTLELGDSALYLCASSLLIEGEGDTDTQYFGPGTRLTVL.

This chain uses TRBV2 with TRBJ2-3; TRBD2 matches 12 bases. Germline V CDR1 and CDR2: SNHLY, FYNNEI. The CDR3 covers 16 residues. V lost 5 bases and J lost 5; bases outside the gene matches: 8. The CDR3 spells CASSRLAGGQVDTQYF. CDR3 in DNA: TGTGCCAGCAGTCGGCTAGCGGGGGGGCAGGTAGATACGCAGTATTTT.

The count of this clone is one. The chain joins TRBV19 to TRBJ1-1; D remains ambiguous. The germline CDR1 and CDR2 sequences are LNHDA and SQIVND (reference sequence). V lost 1 base and J 2 bases, leaving 11 bases between the germline ends. This CDR3 has 15 residues. This CDR3 reads CASSIVAGTNTEAFF. CDR3 nucleotides: TGTGCCAGTAGTATAGTTGCAGGAACCAACACTGAAGCTTTCTTT.